This T cell receptor (beta chain) was captured in a study of shared clonotypes between healthy human individuals. Study-wide context: The cohort had two women and a few men, ages 18 to 49. Regarding the study as a whole: Large depth notwithstanding, sorted-subset sequencing proved incomplete by rarefaction. Generation probabilities were higher for clonotypes shared across all four sorted-subset donors than for unshared ones.

Several immunoSEQ plates received, in even portions, the genomic DNA of each subset. Clones were read by immunoSEQ multiplex PCR, and TCRdb kept only the in-frame ones, dropping some. The sample consists of roughly 1,800,000 clones, approximately 94% of them appearing once. Looked up from germline, CDR1 is SQVTM and CDR2 is ANQGSEA. The CDR3 covers 12 residues. V dropped 4 bases and J dropped 6 bases, with 10 bases sitting between them. The naive CD8 fraction comprised CD45RO-negative cells positively selected for CCR7 and excluded terminally differentiated effector memory CD45RA+ cells. As to this clone: Antigen unknown.

This sequence was found in a man aged 18 to 35 in good health. Sequencing used naive CD8+ T cells sorted from blood. This rearrangement joins TRBV29-1 to TRBJ2-1; weak D call: TRBD1 (6 bases). The CDR3 spells CSVVTGLNEQFF. The CDR3 DNA reads TGCAGCGTTGTAACAGGGCTCAATGAGCAGTTCTTC.